This TCR beta chain was recovered during a study of control samples from healthy donors and cancer patients. V lost 5 bases to trimming and J lost 1 base, with 11 bases between them. This CDR3 is 14 amino acids long. Germline V CDR1 and CDR2: MNHEY, SMNVEV (reference sequence). This table comes from immunoSEQ multiplex PCR, and its TCRdb copy is limited to in-frame clones, with some not included. The table shows about 52,000 clones, with roughly 96% occurring only once. This chain links TRBV27 with TRBJ1-1; D gene unclear. The receptor was isolated from a man aged 30 to 39 in good health. Input material: blood. The CDR3 is CASSRAGGNTEAFF. The CDR3 DNA sequence: TGTGCCAGCAGTCGGGCGGGTGGGAACACTGAAGCTTTCTTT.